These T cell receptor beta chains were read from a single sample in a study of blood T cell repertoires in COVID-19. Measured with immunoSEQ multiplex PCR; TCRdb has only the in-frame clones, and not every one. Of a few hundred thousand clones listed, 86% are singletons. The sequencing input was peripheral blood. These receptors were collected from an elderly man with acute or convalescent COVID-19. CDR3s include the opening cysteine and the closing phenylalanine or tryptophan. A D gene is named only where the DNA matches it firmly. Part of the rows lack a size; the others show once, few, many or a class for expanded clones.

clone size: .
V gene: TRBV10-3
J gene: TRBJ2-7
D gene: .
CDR3 DNA: TGTGCCACCAGGCCGCCCGGGGGAGGCGAGCAGTACTTC
CDR3 protein: CATRPPGGGEQYF

clone size: .
V gene: TRBV28
J gene: TRBJ1-5
D gene: TRBD1
CDR3 DNA: TGTGCCAGCACCCAAGGGGGCCGGAGGAATCAGCCCCAGCATTTT
CDR3 protein: CASTQGGRRNQPQHF

clone size: .
V gene: TRBV6-5
J gene: TRBJ1-2
D gene: .
CDR3 DNA: TGTGCCAGCAGTTACGGGTCCCAGAGCGGCTATGGCTACACCTTC
CDR3 protein: CASSYGSQSGYGYTF

clone size: .
V gene: TRBV27
J gene: TRBJ2-5
D gene: .
CDR3 DNA: TGTGCCAGCAGACAACAGGGTTCTGAGACCCAGTACTTC
CDR3 protein: CASRQQGSETQYF

clone size: .
V gene: TRBV27
J gene: TRBJ1-1
D gene: .
CDR3 DNA: TGTGCCAGCAGTTTAGGTGCAGGGGCCGGGATGAACACTGAAGCTTTCTTT
CDR3 protein: CASSLGAGAGMNTEAFF

clone size: .
V gene: TRBV13
J gene: TRBJ2-3
D gene: TRBD2
CDR3 DNA: TGTGCCAGCAGCTTATCTAGCGGAGGCACAGATACGCAGTATTTT
CDR3 protein: CASSLSSGGTDTQYF

clone size: .
V gene: TRBV7-2
J gene: TRBJ2-2
D gene: TRBD2
CDR3 DNA: TGTGCCAGCAGCCTCCGAGGACTAGCGAACACCGGGGAGCTGTTTTTT
CDR3 protein: CASSLRGLANTGELFF

clone size: .
V gene: TRBV7-3
J gene: TRBJ2-1
D gene: .
CDR3 DNA: TGTGCCAGCAGCTCGTCTCGAGCGGGCTACAATGAGCAGTTCTTC
CDR3 protein: CASSSSRAGYNEQFF

clone size: .
V gene: TRBV29-1
J gene: TRBJ1-3
D gene: TRBD1
CDR3 DNA: TGCAGCGTTCTCAGGGGGCCAACCACCTCTGGAAACACCATATATTTT
CDR3 protein: CSVLRGPTTSGNTIYF

clone size: .
V gene: TRBV5-1
J gene: TRBJ2-3
D gene: TRBD1
CDR3 DNA: TGCGCCAGCAGCTCTGGGACAGGGGTCACAGATACGCAGTATTTT
CDR3 protein: CASSSGTGVTDTQYF

clone size: .
V gene: TRBV28
J gene: TRBJ1-2
D gene: TRBD1
CDR3 DNA: TGTGCCAGCAATCAGGGGGACTTGATAAGTGGCTACACCTTC
CDR3 protein: CASNQGDLISGYTF

clone size: .
V gene: TRBV6-2/TRBV6-3
J gene: TRBJ1-1
D gene: TRBD1
CDR3 DNA: TGTGCCAGCAGTTACACTAGGACAGGGATGAACACTGAAGCTTTCTTT
CDR3 protein: CASSYTRTGMNTEAFF

clone size: once
V gene: TRBV19
J gene: TRBJ2-2
D gene: .
CDR3 DNA: TGTGCCAGTAGCCAGACTAGATTCACCGGGGAGCTGTTTTTT
CDR3 protein: CASSQTRFTGELFF

clone size: .
V gene: TRBV28
J gene: TRBJ1-3
D gene: .
CDR3 DNA: TGTGCCAGCAGTTGGTGGGGGGTGTTTGGAAACACCATATATTTT
CDR3 protein: CASSWWGVFGNTIYF

clone size: many
V gene: TRBV12-3/TRBV12-4
J gene: TRBJ2-7
D gene: .
CDR3 DNA: TGTGCCAGCAGTCCCGGACAGAACGAGCAGTACTTC
CDR3 protein: CASSPGQNEQYF

clone size: .
V gene: TRBV27
J gene: TRBJ1-5
D gene: TRBD1
CDR3 DNA: TGTGCCAGCAGTTTAAAGGGACAGGGGGCTCGTCAGCCCCAGCATTTT
CDR3 protein: CASSLKGQGARQPQHF

clone size: .
V gene: TRBV3-1/TRBV3-2
J gene: TRBJ2-7
D gene: .
CDR3 DNA: TGTGCCAGCAGCCTTTCATGGGGCAGGGGCGAGCAGTACTTC
CDR3 protein: CASSLSWGRGEQYF

clone size: .
V gene: TRBV6-5
J gene: TRBJ1-4
D gene: TRBD1
CDR3 DNA: TGTGCCAGCCAACAGGGGGCAGGTGAAAAACTGTTTTTT
CDR3 protein: CASQQGAGEKLFF

clone size: .
V gene: TRBV5-1
J gene: TRBJ1-5
D gene: TRBD1
CDR3 DNA: TGCGCCAGCAGCTCGGGACAGGGGGCAGGGCAGCCCCAGCATTTT
CDR3 protein: CASSSGQGAGQPQHF

clone size: .
V gene: TRBV19
J gene: TRBJ2-6
D gene: TRBD1
CDR3 DNA: TGTGCCAGTAGCGAGACGGGACAGCGCTTCTCTGGGGCCAACGTCCTGACTTTC
CDR3 protein: CASSETGQRFSGANVLTF

clone size: once
V gene: TRBV24-1
J gene: TRBJ2-1
D gene: TRBD2
CDR3 DNA: TGTGCCACCAGTGACCCCAATCCCGGGACTAGCGGAACCTCGGGATACAATGAGCAGTTCTTC
CDR3 protein: CATSDPNPGTSGTSGYNEQFF

clone size: .
V gene: TRBV2
J gene: TRBJ1-1
D gene: TRBD1
CDR3 DNA: TGTGCCAGCATCTATGACAGGGGGCTGTCTGAAGCTTTCTTT
CDR3 protein: CASIYDRGLSEAFF

clone size: .
V gene: TRBV6-4
J gene: TRBJ2-1
D gene: .
CDR3 DNA: TGTGCCAGCAGTGACCCGGCAGGAAGGCAACCCTCCTACAATGAGCAGTTCTTC
CDR3 protein: CASSDPAGRQPSYNEQFF